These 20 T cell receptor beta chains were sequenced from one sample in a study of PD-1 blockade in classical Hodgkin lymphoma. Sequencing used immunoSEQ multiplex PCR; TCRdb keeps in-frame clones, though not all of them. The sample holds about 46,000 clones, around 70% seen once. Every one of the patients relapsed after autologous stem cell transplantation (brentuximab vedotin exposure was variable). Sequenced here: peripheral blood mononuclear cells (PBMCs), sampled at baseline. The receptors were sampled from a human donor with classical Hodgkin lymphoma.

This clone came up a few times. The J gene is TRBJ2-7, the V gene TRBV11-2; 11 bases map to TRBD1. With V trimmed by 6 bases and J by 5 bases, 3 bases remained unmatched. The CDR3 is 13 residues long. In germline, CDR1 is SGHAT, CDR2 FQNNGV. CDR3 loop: CASRGQGDNEQYF. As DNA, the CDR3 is TGTGCCAGCAGGGGACAGGGGGACAACGAGCAGTACTTC.

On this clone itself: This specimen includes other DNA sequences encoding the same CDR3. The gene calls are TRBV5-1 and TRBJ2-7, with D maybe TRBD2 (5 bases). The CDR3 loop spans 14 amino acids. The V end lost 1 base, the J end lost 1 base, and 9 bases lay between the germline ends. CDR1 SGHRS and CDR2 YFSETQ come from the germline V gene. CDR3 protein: CASSLFEGSYEQYF. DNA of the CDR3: TGCGCCAGCAGCTTGTTCGAGGGTTCCTACGAGCAGTACTTC.

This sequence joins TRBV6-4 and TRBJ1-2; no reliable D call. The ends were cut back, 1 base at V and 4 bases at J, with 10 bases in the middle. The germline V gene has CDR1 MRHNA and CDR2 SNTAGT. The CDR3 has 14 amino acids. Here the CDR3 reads CASSDYPGSYGYTF. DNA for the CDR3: TGTGCCAGCAGTGACTACCCGGGCAGCTATGGCTACACCTTC.

Written as DNA, the CDR3 is TGTGCCAGCAGCGCGACTAGCGGGAGAGGTCGTGGCAATGAGCAGTTCTTC. It specifies CASSATSGRGRGNEQFF. V usage is TRBV2 and J usage is TRBJ2-1; 12 bases agree with TRBD2. V gave up 6 bases and J gave up 6 bases; unmatched junction bases: 12. The germline V gene encodes CDR1 SNHLY and CDR2 FYNNEI. The CDR3 extends over 17 amino acids.

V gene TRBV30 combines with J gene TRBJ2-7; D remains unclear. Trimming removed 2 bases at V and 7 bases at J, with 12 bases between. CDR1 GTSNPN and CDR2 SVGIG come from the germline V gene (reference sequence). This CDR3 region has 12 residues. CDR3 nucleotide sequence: TGTGCCTGGAGTCTGGCCATCCAGGAGCAGTACTTC. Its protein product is CAWSLAIQEQYF.

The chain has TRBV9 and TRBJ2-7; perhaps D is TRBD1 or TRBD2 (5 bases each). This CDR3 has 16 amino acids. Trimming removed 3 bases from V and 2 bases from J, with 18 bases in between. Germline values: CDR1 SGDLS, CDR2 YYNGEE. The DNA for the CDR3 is TGTGCCAGCAGCGCCTCCGGGACGGTATATGCCTACGAGCAGTACTTC. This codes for CASSASGTVYAYEQYF.

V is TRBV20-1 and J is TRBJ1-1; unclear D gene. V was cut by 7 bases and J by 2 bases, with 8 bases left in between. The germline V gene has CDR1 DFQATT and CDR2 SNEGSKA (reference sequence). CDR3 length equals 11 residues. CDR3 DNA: TGCAGTGGGTTCGAAAACACTGAAGCTTTCTTT. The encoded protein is CSGFENTEAFF.

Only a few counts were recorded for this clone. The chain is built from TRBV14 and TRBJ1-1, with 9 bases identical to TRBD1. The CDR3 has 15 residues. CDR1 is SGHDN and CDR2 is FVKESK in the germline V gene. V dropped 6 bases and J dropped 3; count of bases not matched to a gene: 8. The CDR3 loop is CASRSTGGADTEAFF. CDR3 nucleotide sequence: TGTGCCAGCAGGTCCACAGGGGGCGCGGACACTGAAGCTTTCTTT.

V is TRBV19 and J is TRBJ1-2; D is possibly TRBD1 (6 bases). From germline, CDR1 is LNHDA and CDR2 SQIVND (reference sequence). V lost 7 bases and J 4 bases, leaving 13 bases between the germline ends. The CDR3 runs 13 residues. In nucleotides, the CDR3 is TGTGCCAGTAAGGACAGACTTTCCTATGGCTACACCTTC. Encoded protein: CASKDRLSYGYTF.

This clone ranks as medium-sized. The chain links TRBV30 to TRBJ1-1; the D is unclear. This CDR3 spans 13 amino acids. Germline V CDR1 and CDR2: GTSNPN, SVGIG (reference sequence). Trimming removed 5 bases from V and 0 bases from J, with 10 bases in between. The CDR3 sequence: CAWARVMNTEAFF. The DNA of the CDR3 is TGTGCCTGGGCTCGGGTGATGAACACTGAAGCTTTCTTT.

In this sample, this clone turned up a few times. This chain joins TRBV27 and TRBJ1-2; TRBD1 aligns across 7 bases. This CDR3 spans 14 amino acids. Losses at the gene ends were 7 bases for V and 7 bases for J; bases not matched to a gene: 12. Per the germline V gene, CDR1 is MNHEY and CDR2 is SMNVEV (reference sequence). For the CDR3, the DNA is TGTGCCAGCAATCACAGGGGCGCAAGTGGTGGCTACACCTTC. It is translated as CASNHRGASGGYTF.

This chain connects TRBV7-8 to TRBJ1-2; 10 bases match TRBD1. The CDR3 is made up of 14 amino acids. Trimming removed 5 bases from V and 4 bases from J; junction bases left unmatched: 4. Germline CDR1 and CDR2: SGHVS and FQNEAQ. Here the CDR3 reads CASSQTGGTYGYTF. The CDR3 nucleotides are TGTGCCAGCAGCCAGACAGGGGGCACCTATGGCTACACCTTC.

The CDR3 DNA sequence: TGCGCCAGCAGCTGGACAGGGGGCACAGATACGCAGTATTTT. This translates into CASSWTGGTDTQYF. This chain joins TRBV5-1 and TRBJ2-3, with 9 positions matching TRBD1. The germline CDR1 and CDR2 sequences are SGHRS and YFSETQ. The CDR3 length is 14 residues. The V and J ends lost 3 bases and 1 base, in that order; junction bases with no gene match: 0. The full variable domain, with the rest looked up from reference TRBV5-1 and TRBJ2-3, is KAGVTQTPRYLIKTRGQQVTLSCSPISGHRSVSWYQQTPGQGLQFLFEYFSETQRNKGNFPGRFSGRQFSNSRSEMNVSTLELGDSALYLCASSWTGGTDTQYFGPGTRLTVL.

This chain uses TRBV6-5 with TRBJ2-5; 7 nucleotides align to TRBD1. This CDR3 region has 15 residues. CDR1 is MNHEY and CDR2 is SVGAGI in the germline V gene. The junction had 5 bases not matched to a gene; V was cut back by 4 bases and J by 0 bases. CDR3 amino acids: CASSSSGQYQETQYF. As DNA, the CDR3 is TGTGCCAGCAGTTCCTCGGGACAGTACCAAGAGACCCAGTACTTC.

CDR3 sequence: CASSPPGNTEAFF. The CDR3 nucleotides are TGTGCCAGCTCACCACCTGGGAACACTGAAGCTTTCTTT. The gene calls are TRBV18 and TRBJ1-1, with unresolved D. V lost 0 bases, J lost 1 base, and 3 bases lay in between. From germline, CDR1 is KGHSH and CDR2 LQKENI. The CDR3 covers 13 residues.

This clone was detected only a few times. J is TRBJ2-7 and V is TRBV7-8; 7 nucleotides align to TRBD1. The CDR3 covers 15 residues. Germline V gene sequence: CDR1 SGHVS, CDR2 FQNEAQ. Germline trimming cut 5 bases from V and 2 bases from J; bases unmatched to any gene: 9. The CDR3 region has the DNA TGTGCCAGCAGCACGACAGGGCCGACTACCTACGAGCAGTACTTC. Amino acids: CASSTTGPTTYEQYF.

The CDR3 DNA reads TGTGCCAGCAGTCCCAGGGACAGGGGGACGCGTGGCTACACCTTC. Translated, it gives CASSPRDRGTRGYTF. This chain links TRBV27 with TRBJ1-2; TRBD1 aligns across 11 bases. J gave up 7 bases and V 5 bases, and 9 bases lay outside the gene matches. Germline CDR1 reads MNHEY; CDR2 reads SMNVEV (reference sequence). The CDR3 loop spans 15 amino acids.

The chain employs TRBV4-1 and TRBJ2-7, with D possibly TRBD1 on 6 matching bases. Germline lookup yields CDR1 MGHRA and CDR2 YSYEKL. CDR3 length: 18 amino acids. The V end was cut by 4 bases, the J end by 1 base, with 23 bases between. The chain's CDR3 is CASSPLSPGRGNSYEQYF. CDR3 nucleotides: TGCGCCAGCAGCCCACTCTCGCCTGGCAGGGGCAATTCCTACGAGCAGTACTTC.

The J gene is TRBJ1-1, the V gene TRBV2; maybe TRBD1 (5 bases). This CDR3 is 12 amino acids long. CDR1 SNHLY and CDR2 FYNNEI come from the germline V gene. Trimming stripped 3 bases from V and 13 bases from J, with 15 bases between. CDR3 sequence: CASSDGLFGGFF. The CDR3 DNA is TGTGCCAGCAGTGATGGGTTATTCGGGGGTTTCTTT.

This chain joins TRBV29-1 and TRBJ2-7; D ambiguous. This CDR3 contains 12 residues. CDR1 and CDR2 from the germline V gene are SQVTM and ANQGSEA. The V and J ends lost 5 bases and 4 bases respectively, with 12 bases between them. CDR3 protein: CSVSDLEYEQYF. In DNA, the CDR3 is TGCAGCGTTAGCGATTTAGAGTACGAGCAGTACTTC.